What follows are 20 T cell receptor beta chains derived from one specimen sequenced in a study of shared clonotypes between healthy human individuals. TCRdb's copy holds only in-frame clones and misses some; the assay was immunoSEQ multiplex PCR. The sample carries about 470,000 clones, roughly 83% recorded once. Sequenced input: PBMCs. Every receptor here comes from a woman in her forties in good health. Some clones in this sample may be carry-over from other donors' samples.

This chain links TRBV7-9 with TRBJ2-5; either TRBD1 or TRBD2 may supply D (6 bases each). V lost 1 base and J lost 3, with 15 bases in between. This CDR3 has 16 amino acids. Germline V gives CDR1 SEHNR, CDR2 FQNEAQ (reference sequence). CDR3 nucleotide sequence: TGTGCCAGCAGCTTAGGCAGCGCAAGGGGGGAAGAGACCCAGTACTTC. The encoded protein is CASSLGSARGEETQYF.

The V gene is TRBV15, the J gene TRBJ2-5, with D perhaps being TRBD1 or TRBD2 (6 bases each). The germline V gene has CDR1 LNHNV and CDR2 YYDKDF (reference sequence). The CDR3 loop spans 15 amino acids. The V and J ends lost 0 bases and 5 bases respectively, with 13 bases between them. Here the CDR3 reads CATSRDQGTRETQYF. The CDR3, as DNA: TGTGCCACCAGCAGAGATCAGGGGACTCGGGAGACCCAGTACTTC.

This chain links TRBV2 with TRBJ2-5; the match to TRBD2 covers 13 bases. Trimming cost V 7 bases and J 11 bases; bases outside gene matches: 1. This CDR3 comprises 11 residues. Germline V lookup: CDR1 SNHLY, CDR2 FYNNEI. The CDR3 region has the DNA TGTGCCAGCAAACTAGCGGGAGGGCAGTACTTC. This translates into CASKLAGGQYF.

About this clone itself: Distinct nucleotide sequences in the sample also encode this CDR3. This chain links TRBV6-5 with TRBJ2-7, with 9 bases that match TRBD1. In germline, CDR1 is MNHEY, CDR2 SVGAGI. The CDR3 consists of 13 residues. The trim removed 7 bases at V and 2 bases at J, leaving 3 bases unmatched. The DNA of the CDR3 is TGTGCCAGCATTGGGACAGGGACCTACGAGCAGTACTTC. Its protein product is CASIGTGTYEQYF.

This clone has only a few counts. The chain carries TRBV7-3 and TRBJ2-3, with D possibly matching TRBD2 (5 bases). Germline CDR1 reads SGHTA; CDR2 reads FQGTGA. V was clipped by 2 bases and J by 2 bases, with 8 bases between them. The CDR3 has 14 residues. CDR3 coding DNA: TGTGCCAGCAGCTTAGACGGGAACACAGATACGCAGTATTTT. Encoded protein: CASSLDGNTDTQYF.

The CDR3 loop reads CASSPWTGGAYEQYF. CDR3 nucleotides: TGTGCCAGCAGCCCCTGGACAGGGGGCGCCTACGAGCAGTACTTC. J is TRBJ2-7 and V is TRBV7-2; 11 positions match TRBD1. Germline V gene lookup returns CDR1 SGHTA and CDR2 FQGNSA. The CDR3 length is 15 residues. The trim removed 5 bases at V and 2 bases at J, leaving 5 bases unmatched. Looking up the rest from reference TRBV7-2 and TRBJ2-7 gives the full variable domain: GAGVSQSPSNKVTEKGKDVELRCDPISGHTALYWYRQSLGQGLEFLIYFQGNSAPDKSGLPSDRFSAERTGGSVSTLTIQRTQQEDSAVYLCASSPWTGGAYEQYFGPGTRLTVT.

The V and J genes are TRBV6-1 and TRBJ1-3; D is uncertain. Germline lookup yields CDR1 MNHNS and CDR2 SASEGT. With 6 bases removed from V and 0 bases from J, the gap between germline ends came to 9 bases. This CDR3 has 14 amino acids. In DNA form, the CDR3 reads TGTGCCAGCAGAGAGCTCGGCTCTGGAAACACCATATATTTT. Its translation is CASRELGSGNTIYF.

The rearrangement joins TRBV7-3 to TRBJ2-5; 9 bases agree with TRBD2. Trimming removed 5 bases from V and 1 base from J; junction bases left unmatched: 5. Germline V gene lookup returns CDR1 SGHTA and CDR2 FQGTGA. The CDR3 covers 15 residues. CDR3 amino acids: CASSPTSGGQETQYF. The CDR3 nucleotides read TGTGCCAGCAGCCCGACTAGCGGAGGCCAAGAGACCCAGTACTTC.

The rearrangement links TRBV27 to TRBJ2-7; D call uncertain. The germline V gene encodes CDR1 MNHEY and CDR2 SMNVEV (reference sequence). The CDR3 is 15 amino acids. The V end was cut by 4 bases, the J end by 0 bases, with 13 bases between. CDR3 protein: CASSSRTGVSYEQYF. The CDR3 DNA follows: TGTGCCAGCAGTTCAAGGACGGGCGTCTCCTACGAGCAGTACTTC.

The chain couples TRBV28 to TRBJ1-3, with D possibly TRBD1 on 5 matching bases. Trimming took 8 bases from V and 2 from J, leaving 16 bases between them. CDR1 and CDR2 from the germline V gene are MDHEN and SYDVKM. CDR3 length: 15 amino acids. The CDR3 spells CASSFSGAAGNTIYF. The CDR3 nucleotides are TGTGCCAGCTCCTTTAGTGGGGCTGCTGGAAACACCATATATTTT.

The chain carries TRBV15 and TRBJ2-7; 12 nucleotides match TRBD2. CDR1 is LNHNV, CDR2 YYDKDF, per germline (reference sequence). V was clipped by 0 bases and J by 7 bases; unmatched bases: 7. The CDR3 runs 16 residues. CDR3 loop: CATSRDLLAGGSEQYF. CDR3 sequence (DNA): TGTGCCACCAGCAGAGATCTCCTAGCGGGAGGGAGTGAGCAGTACTTC.

V and J are TRBV6-1 and TRBJ2-7, with unresolved D. The CDR3 is 12 residues long. The V end lost 6 bases, the J end lost 6 bases, and 12 bases lay between the germline ends. Germline-derived CDR1 and CDR2 are MNHNS and SASEGT. The CDR3 DNA follows: TGTGCCAGCAGCGCAAATCTAGGCGAGCAGTACTTC. Protein: CASSANLGEQYF.

J is TRBJ2-5 and V is TRBV28; D possibly matches TRBD1 or TRBD2 (6 bases each). The CDR3 length is 15 residues. With 6 bases removed from V and 1 base from J, the gap between germline ends came to 15 bases. Looked up from germline, CDR1 is MDHEN and CDR2 is SYDVKM. This CDR3 is CASRGLDRPQETQYF. Written as DNA, the CDR3 is TGTGCCAGCAGGGGACTCGACAGGCCCCAAGAGACCCAGTACTTC.

This sequence joins TRBV7-7 and TRBJ1-3; D might be TRBD1 (5 bases). This CDR3 comprises 18 residues. The germline CDR1 and CDR2 sequences are SSHAT and FNYEAQ (reference sequence). V shed 6 bases and J shed 0 bases, with 21 bases lying between them. The CDR3 loop reads CASSRKLSGASSGNTIYF. The DNA for the CDR3 is TGTGCCAGCAGTCGTAAACTCTCCGGGGCAAGCTCTGGAAACACCATATATTTT.

In the case of this clone: Other DNA sequences in this sample translate to the same CDR3. This chain uses TRBV18 with TRBJ1-5; D ambiguous. CDR1 and CDR2 (germline): KGHSH, LQKENI. The CDR3 runs to 14 residues. Trimming stripped 2 bases from V and 2 bases from J, with 7 bases between. The CDR3 region is CASSPAGRNQPQHF. The CDR3 DNA is TGTGCCAGCTCACCAGCGGGTCGCAATCAGCCCCAGCATTTT.

The rearrangement joins TRBV30 to TRBJ1-1, with D possibly TRBD1 on 6 matching bases. The germline V gene has CDR1 GTSNPN and CDR2 SVGIG (reference sequence). The CDR3 runs to 15 residues. The V and J ends lost 0 bases and 1 base respectively, with 12 bases between them. The CDR3 DNA is TGTGCCTGGAGTGTACCAGTCAGGGGGAACACTGAAGCTTTCTTT. This translates into CAWSVPVRGNTEAFF.

Comments on this clone: Only one base separates this from a far larger clonotype, so it likely reflects a read error. The rearrangement uses TRBV6-4 and TRBJ2-6; D unclear. Deletions cut 2 bases from V and 0 bases from J, with 5 bases between. The V gene's germline CDR1 is MRHNA and CDR2 SNTAGT. This CDR3 has 15 residues. The CDR3 protein is CASSDGSSGANVLTF. The CDR3 DNA follows: TGTGCCAGCAGTGACGGCAGCTCTGGGGCCAACGTCCTGACTTTC.

In its sample, this clone is medium-sized. The chain has TRBV2 and TRBJ2-1; either TRBD1 or TRBD2 may supply D (5 bases each). Trimming shortened V by 9 bases and J by 6 bases, and 15 bases separated the two germline ends. This CDR3 is 13 amino acids long. From germline, CDR1 is SNHLY and CDR2 FYNNEI. The CDR3 sequence: CARLLGAGNEQFF. The CDR3 nucleotides read TGTGCCAGACTACTAGGGGCGGGCAATGAGCAGTTCTTC.

The chain uses TRBV28 and TRBJ1-2, with D tentatively TRBD1 (6 bases). Germline V gives CDR1 MDHEN, CDR2 SYDVKM. V was pared by 6 bases and J by 6 bases, with 26 bases between. The CDR3 covers 17 residues. The CDR3 is CASRLWTAGKGGDGYTF. CDR3 coding DNA: TGTGCCAGCAGACTCTGGACAGCCGGAAAGGGGGGGGATGGCTACACCTTC.

This chain links TRBV2 with TRBJ1-1, with D possibly being TRBD1 (6 bases). The CDR3 is 12 residues long. CDR1 and CDR2 from the germline V gene are SNHLY and FYNNEI. The V end lost 2 bases, the J end lost 8 bases, and 9 bases lay between the germline ends. The CDR3 loop is CASSEWGPEAFF. CDR3 in DNA: TGTGCCAGCAGTGAATGGGGGCCAGAAGCTTTCTTT. Combining the CDR3 with reference TRBV2 and TRBJ1-1 gives the whole variable domain EPEVTQTPSHQVTQMGQEVILRCVPISNHLYFYWYRQILGQKVEFLVSFYNNEISEKSEIFDDQFSVERPDGSNFTLKIRSTKLEDSAMYFCASSEWGPEAFFGQGTRLTVV.